One and the same sample provided the 8 T cell receptor beta chains below, sequenced in a study of cytomegalovirus exposure and HLA in healthy donors. Amplification used 60 Vbeta primers and 13 Jbeta primers. Method: immunoSEQ multiplex PCR; TCRdb's copy keeps in-frame clones and lacks some. The sample lists about 98,000 clones, 50% to 70% occurring once. The specimen sequenced was PBMCs. Receptors were obtained from a human donor in good health.

This sequence joins TRBV28 and TRBJ2-7; 9 bases agree with TRBD1. Germline loops: CDR1 MDHEN, CDR2 SYDVKM. CDR3 length: 17 amino acids. J lost 0 bases, V lost 5 bases, and 11 bases had no gene match. The CDR3 spells CASSPRTGAVPSYEQYF. The CDR3 DNA is TGTGCCAGCAGTCCTCGGACAGGGGCTGTACCCTCCTACGAGCAGTACTTC.

The chain joins TRBV7-8 to TRBJ2-2; possibly TRBD1 for D (5 bases). The CDR3 sequence is 12 residues long. Germline CDR1 SGHVS, CDR2 FQNEAQ. Deletions cut 5 bases from V and 6 bases from J, with 7 bases between. CDR3 in DNA: TGTGCCAGCAGCCCAGGGTCCGGGGAGCTGTTTTTT. This translates into CASSPGSGELFF.

This clone has only a few counts. The V gene is TRBV10-3, the J gene TRBJ2-2, with D tentatively TRBD2 (5 bases). Germline CDR1 is ENHRY and CDR2 is SYGVKD. This CDR3 comprises 15 residues. Trimming stripped 1 base from V and 0 bases from J, with 6 bases between. The CDR3 coding sequence is TGTGCCATCAGTGAGTTGGGAGCGAACACCGGGGAGCTGTTTTTT. Amino acids: CAISELGANTGELFF.

The chain couples TRBV5-8 to TRBJ2-1; 9 nucleotides align to TRBD2. With V trimmed by 0 bases and J by 5 bases, 15 bases remained unmatched. This CDR3 has 19 residues. The germline V gene encodes CDR1 SGHTS and CDR2 YDEGEE. The CDR3 spells CASSLVPKLAGVLHNEQFF. The DNA for the CDR3 is TGTGCCAGCAGCTTGGTCCCTAAATTAGCGGGAGTTCTTCACAATGAGCAGTTCTTC.

This chain connects TRBV4-1 to TRBJ1-2; TRBD1 matches at 10 bases. Trimming removed 4 bases from V and 6 bases from J; junction bases left unmatched: 11. Germline V gene sequence: CDR1 MGHRA, CDR2 YSYEKL. This CDR3 has 16 residues. Written as DNA, the CDR3 is TGCGCCAGCAGCCCCCAGCCGACAGGGGGCGCCGATGGCTACACCTTC. It yields the protein CASSPQPTGGADGYTF.

This chain uses TRBV29-1 with TRBJ2-4; 7 positions agree with TRBD2. Looked up from germline, CDR1 is SQVTM and CDR2 is ANQGSEA. The V segment lost 3 bases and the J segment 15 bases; nucleotides outside the gene matches: 8. This CDR3 is built from 11 residues. CDR3 coding DNA: TGCAGCGTTGAGGGAGGGTCGGGTATGTACTTC. Its translation is CSVEGGSGMYF.

The CDR3 DNA is TGTGCCAGCAGTTTTCGACAGGGCAACTCCTACGAGCAGTACTTC. Protein product: CASSFRQGNSYEQYF. This chain joins TRBV6-5 and TRBJ2-7; 7 bases agree with TRBD1. Germline-derived CDR1 and CDR2 are MNHEY and SVGAGI. This CDR3 has 15 amino acids. The junction had 6 bases not matched to a gene; V was cut back by 4 bases and J by 0 bases.

The V and J genes are TRBV5-1 and TRBJ2-1; tentative D call: TRBD1 (5 bases). Trimming removed 4 bases at V and 5 bases at J, with 13 bases between. The CDR3 runs 14 residues. CDR1 SGHRS and CDR2 YFSETQ come from the germline V gene. For the CDR3, the DNA is TGCGCCAGCAGCCCAGGACAAAAGAACAATGAGCAGTTCTTC. Translated: CASSPGQKNNEQFF.